Shown below are 16 T cell receptor beta chains from a single sample sequenced in a study of blood T cell repertoires in COVID-19. TCRdb's table, derived via immunoSEQ multiplex PCR, lists solely in-frame clones and lacks some. The table records nearly 85,000 clones, 65% to 85% of them present only once. The specimen was peripheral blood. These receptors all stem from a woman aged 60-75 years with acute or convalescent COVID-19.

The gene calls are TRBV5-6 and TRBJ2-7; the match to TRBD2 covers 9 bases. The CDR3 runs 17 residues. V shed 0 bases, J shed 1 base, and the junction held 8 bases outside the gene matches. The germline V gene has CDR1 SGHDT and CDR2 YYEEEE. This chain's CDR3 is CASSLVGGSGSSYEQYF. In DNA form, the CDR3 reads TGTGCCAGCAGCTTGGTCGGGGGTAGCGGGAGTTCCTACGAGCAGTACTTC.

V is TRBV10-1 and J is TRBJ2-7; no clear D. This CDR3 region has 13 residues. Germline CDR1 reads WNHNN; CDR2 reads SYGVQD (reference sequence). Trimming removed 2 bases from V and 5 bases from J, with 10 bases in between. The CDR3 here is CASSEVVGHEQYF. The CDR3 DNA reads as TGCGCCAGCAGTGAGGTCGTTGGGCACGAGCAGTACTTC.

The genes are TRBV5-6 and TRBJ2-7, with D perhaps matching TRBD1 (6 bases). The CDR3 is 17 residues long. Trimming pared 3 bases from V and 3 bases from J, leaving 22 bases between. The V gene's germline CDR1 is SGHDT and CDR2 YYEEEE. DNA for the CDR3: TGTGCCAGCAGCTATCTCCCACAACGGACAGAGGGCTACGAGCAGTACTTC. This translates into CASSYLPQRTEGYEQYF.

A note on this clone: Other DNA sequences in this sample translate to the same CDR3. The chain has TRBV6-1 and TRBJ2-7; TRBD1 matches at 7 bases. Germline V gene sequence: CDR1 MNHNS, CDR2 SASEGT. The length of the CDR3 is 12 residues. With V trimmed by 3 bases and J by 4 bases, 0 bases remained unmatched. This CDR3 reads CASSDRGYEQYF. The DNA of the CDR3 is TGTGCCAGCAGTGACAGGGGGTACGAGCAGTACTTC.

This chain links TRBV10-3 with TRBJ2-1; 7 positions agree with TRBD2. The CDR3 runs to 13 residues. V shed 5 bases, J shed 9 bases, and the junction held 7 bases outside the gene matches. CDR1 and CDR2 (germline): ENHRY, SYGVKD. The CDR3 is CAISSGIQSEQFF. For the CDR3, the DNA is TGTGCCATCAGTAGCGGGATACAGAGTGAGCAGTTCTTC.

This chain joins TRBV9 and TRBJ2-2; D remains ambiguous. V shed 3 bases and J shed 6 bases, with 6 bases lying between them. CDR1 and CDR2 (germline): SGDLS, YYNGEE. CDR3 length: 12 amino acids. CDR3 in DNA: TGTGCCAGCAGCGCCATTCCCGGGGAGCTGTTTTTT. Translation: CASSAIPGELFF.

V is TRBV3-1 (or the pseudogene TRBV3-2) and J is TRBJ2-2; D is undetermined. Germline CDR1 and CDR2: LGHDT and YNNKEL (reference sequence). V lost 3 bases, J lost 7 bases, and 9 bases lay in between. This CDR3 is built from 13 residues. As DNA, the CDR3 is TGTGCCAGCAGCCACCCCCTAGGCGGGGAGCTGTTTTTT. This gives the protein CASSHPLGGELFF.

The rearrangement links TRBV2 to TRBJ1-6, with D possibly TRBD1 on 6 matching bases. The CDR3 contains 15 residues. CDR1 is SNHLY, CDR2 FYNNEI, per germline. The ends were cut back, 5 bases at V and 3 bases at J, with 11 bases in the middle. This CDR3 reads CASSTQGSYNSPLHF. The CDR3 DNA reads TGTGCCAGCAGTACACAGGGAAGCTATAATTCACCCCTCCACTTT.

The genes are TRBV12-3 or TRBV12-4 and TRBJ1-3, with TRBD1 as a possible D gene (5 bases). The CDR3 spans 13 residues. The V end was cut by 3 bases, the J end by 4 bases, with 7 bases between. The CDR3 region is CASSLGGGNTIYF. CDR3 DNA sequence: TGTGCCAGCAGTTTGGGGGGAGGAAACACCATATATTTT.

This clone was seen a single time. V usage is TRBV12-3 or TRBV12-4 and J usage is TRBJ2-1, with 8 positions matching TRBD2. V was clipped by 7 bases and J by 6 bases; unmatched bases: 5. This CDR3 contains 13 residues. The CDR3 nucleotides read TGTGCCAGCAAACGGGGGGGAGGCAATGAGCAGTTCTTC. Translation gives CASKRGGGNEQFF.

This rearrangement joins TRBV5-1 to TRBJ1-2; TRBD1 is a possible D gene (5 bases). The CDR3 extends over 14 amino acids. Germline CDR1 and CDR2: SGHRS and YFSETQ. V lost 3 bases and J lost 0, with 9 bases in between. CDR3 nucleotides: TGCGCCAGCAGCTCCCAGGGAACTAACTATGGCTACACCTTC. This translates into CASSSQGTNYGYTF.

The J gene is TRBJ1-2, the V gene TRBV11-2; D gene unclear. Germline CDR1 and CDR2: SGHAT and FQNNGV. V gave up 3 bases and J gave up 4 bases, with 12 bases separating them. This CDR3 spans 14 amino acids. Here the CDR3 DNA reads TGTGCCAGCAGCTTTAGTTCGGCGGTCTATGGCTACACCTTC. Encoded protein: CASSFSSAVYGYTF.

V is TRBV5-4 and J is TRBJ1-6, with 7 positions matching TRBD1. There are 15 residues in the CDR3. Unmatched junction bases numbered 3, after V lost 0 bases and J lost 6 bases. Per germline, CDR1 SGHNT and CDR2 YYREEE (reference sequence). The CDR3 region has the DNA TGTGCCAGCAGCTTGGCCCAGGGGGGTAATTCACCCCTCCACTTT. Translating gives CASSLAQGGNSPLHF.

This rearrangement joins TRBV7-9 to TRBJ2-1, with D possibly being TRBD2 (6 bases). The ends were cut back, 0 bases at V and 2 bases at J, with 11 bases in the middle. The CDR3 is made up of 16 amino acids. CDR1 SEHNR and CDR2 FQNEAQ come from the germline V gene (reference sequence). CDR3 DNA: TGTGCCAGCAGCTTAGCTCTGGGCGGGACCTACAATGAGCAGTTCTTC. Translating it yields CASSLALGGTYNEQFF.

This clone appeared a single time. This chain links TRBV7-2 with TRBJ2-3, with D possibly being TRBD2 (6 bases). Trimming shortened V by 1 base and J by 2 bases, and 7 bases separated the two germline ends. Germline loops: CDR1 SGHTA, CDR2 FQGNSA. This CDR3 comprises 14 residues. CDR3: CASSLGGNTDTQYF. The CDR3, as DNA: TGTGCCAGCAGCTTAGGCGGGAACACAGATACGCAGTATTTT.

This clone was found a few times. This chain links TRBV13 with TRBJ1-4; TRBD1 is a possible D gene (6 bases). V was shortened by 5 bases and J by 1 base, with 14 bases between the two germline ends. The CDR3 loop spans 16 amino acids. In germline, CDR1 is PRHDT, CDR2 FYEKMQ (reference sequence). The CDR3 region is CASSRDGGGTNEKLFF. The CDR3 DNA follows: TGTGCCAGCAGCCGAGATGGGGGCGGAACTAATGAAAAACTGTTTTTT.